A single sample is the source of the 30 T cell receptor beta chains below, sequenced in a study of naive and memory T cell subsets. Study-wide points: A few larger clonotypes appeared in naive repertoires, especially CD8, possibly memory cells re-expressing CD45RA.

What these receptors recognize is not known. Two oligonucleotides, mixed equimolar, formed the beta constant-region primer covering TRBC1 and TRBC2. Four rounds of PCR amplified the ligated cDNA using nested alpha and beta constant-region primers plus SP2. Via MiXCR, TCRdb re-called the UMI-ligation and nested PCR reads, giving one row per CDR3 protein. The sample lists 120,000 to 150,000 distinct CDR3 sequences, 22% occurring once. Sequenced sample: naive CD4+ T cells from blood. These receptors were collected from a human donor in good health.

The rearrangement links TRBV24-1 to TRBJ1-1, with 11 bases aligning to TRBD1. There are 19 residues in the CDR3. The germline V gene encodes CDR1 KGHDR and CDR2 SFDVKD. Trimming took 5 bases from V and 4 from J; bases not matched to a gene: 17. CDR3 bases: TGTGCCACCAGTGGAGCCTCAACCAGGACAGGGGGCGCGGCCACTGAAGCTTTCTTT. Its protein product is CATSGASTRTGGAATEAFF.

The J gene is TRBJ2-3, the V gene TRBV20-1, with 11 bases that match TRBD2. V trimming: 4 bases; J trimming: 10 bases; junction bases outside the gene matches: 13. The CDR3 has 15 amino acids. CDR1 is DFQATT, CDR2 SNEGSKA, per germline (reference sequence). The CDR3 nucleotides read TGCAGTGCTAAGAAGACTAGCGGGGCCACCATGTCGCAGTATTTT. Translated, it gives CSAKKTSGATMSQYF.

V usage is TRBV6-1 and J usage is TRBJ2-7, with D uncertain. Trimming cost V 4 bases and J 4 bases, with 5 bases left between them. The CDR3 is made up of 11 amino acids. Germline-derived CDR1 and CDR2 are MNHNS and SASEGT. CDR3 residues: CASSVRYEQYF. The CDR3 nucleotides read TGTGCCAGCAGTGTCCGATACGAGCAGTACTTC.

V is TRBV4-1 and J is TRBJ2-1; 10 bases are shared with TRBD1. Germline CDR1 is MGHRA and CDR2 is YSYEKL. The CDR3 is 16 residues long. V trimming: 3 bases; J trimming: 5 bases; junction bases outside the gene matches: 7. DNA of the CDR3: TGCGCCAGCAGCCATGCTACCGGGACAGGGGACAATGAGCAGTTCTTC. The encoded protein is CASSHATGTGDNEQFF.

Only a few counts were recorded for this clonotype. CDR3: CSARAGTGTQNSPLHF. The CDR3 DNA follows: TGCAGTGCTAGAGCCGGGACAGGGACCCAAAATTCACCCCTCCACTTT. The chain employs TRBV20-1 and TRBJ1-6; 9 bases match TRBD1. CDR1 and CDR2 from the germline V gene are DFQATT and SNEGSKA (reference sequence). This CDR3 comprises 16 residues. With V trimmed by 1 base and J by 7 bases, 8 bases remained unmatched.

This chain uses TRBV28 with TRBJ2-3; D is possibly TRBD1 (5 bases). Trimming left V 3 bases short and J 10 bases short, with 8 bases between. The CDR3 runs 11 residues. From germline, CDR1 is MDHEN and CDR2 SYDVKM. The chain's CDR3 is CASSFLGAQYF. In DNA, the CDR3 is TGTGCCAGCAGTTTTTTAGGGGCGCAGTATTTT.

This clonotype was seen a handful of times. The chain carries TRBV6-2 or TRBV6-3 and TRBJ2-2, with 8 positions matching TRBD2. Germline V lookup: CDR1 MNHEY, CDR2 SVGEGT. This CDR3 is 15 amino acids long. The ends lost 2 bases at V and 1 base at J; junction bases unmatched: 0. CDR3 in amino acids: CASSYTSGNTGELFF. The CDR3 DNA is TGTGCCAGCAGTTACACTAGCGGGAACACCGGGGAGCTGTTTTTT.

This chain connects TRBV7-6 to TRBJ2-3; TRBD2 aligns across 7 bases. The germline gives CDR1 SGHVS, CDR2 FNYEAQ. With 6 bases clipped from V and 6 bases from J, the junction kept 0 bases outside the gene matches. CDR3 size: 11 residues. The DNA of the CDR3 is TGTGCCAGCAGGGGGGGGGATACGCAGTATTTT. This encodes CASRGGDTQYF.

This clonotype was observed a few times. V and J are TRBV7-3 and TRBJ2-1, with D perhaps given as TRBD1 or TRBD2 (5 bases each). CDR1 is SGHTA, CDR2 FQGTGA, per germline. This CDR3 contains 15 residues. Trimming left V 5 bases short and J 6 bases short, with 17 bases between. CDR3 in DNA: TGTGCCAGCAGCCTAGGGGACGCCTGGACCAATGAGCAGTTCTTC. As protein: CASSLGDAWTNEQFF.

The CDR3 loop reads CASSPRASNYEQYF. DNA of the CDR3: TGTGCCAGCTCACCACGGGCCAGCAACTACGAGCAGTACTTC. J is TRBJ2-7 and V is TRBV18; D remains unclear. V lost 1 base to trimming and J lost 3 bases, with 10 bases between them. The CDR3 sequence is 14 residues long. CDR1 and CDR2 (germline): KGHSH, LQKENI.

The chain is built from TRBV3-1 and TRBJ1-6; D gene ambiguous. With 4 bases removed from V and 6 bases from J, the gap between germline ends came to 10 bases. CDR1 is LGHDT and CDR2 is YNNKEL in the germline V gene (reference sequence). The CDR3 length is 14 residues. Written as DNA, the CDR3 is TGTGCCAGCAGCCCTCAGTCCGGTAATTCACCCCTCCACTTT. It translates to CASSPQSGNSPLHF.

This clonotype was recorded a few times. This sequence joins TRBV6-2 or TRBV6-3 and TRBJ2-6, with a weak D call TRBD2 (5 bases). The CDR3 runs 15 residues. CDR1 is MNHEY and CDR2 is SVGEGT in the germline V gene. The germline V and J ends were trimmed by 6 bases and 2 bases, with 11 bases remaining between them. The CDR3 is CASSLSSTGANVLTF. The CDR3 coding sequence is TGTGCCAGCAGCCTCTCTAGCACTGGGGCCAACGTCCTGACTTTC.

This clonotype was recorded a few times. This chain uses TRBV7-2 with TRBJ1-2, with 7 bases fitting TRBD1. This CDR3 spans 17 amino acids. V gave up 0 bases and J gave up 2 bases; unmatched junction bases: 9. Per germline, CDR1 SGHTA and CDR2 FQGNSA. CDR3 residues: CASSLAALEGANYGYTF. In DNA, the CDR3 is TGTGCCAGCAGCTTAGCCGCCCTTGAGGGGGCAAACTATGGCTACACCTTC.

This clonotype came up a few times. The genes are TRBV20-1 and TRBJ2-5; possible D gene TRBD1, 6 bases. Trimming took 3 bases from V and 3 from J, leaving 11 bases between them. The V gene's germline CDR1 is DFQATT and CDR2 SNEGSKA (reference sequence). This CDR3 is 13 amino acids long. The CDR3 nucleotides read TGCAGTGCTAGGGGCGGACAGAAAGAGACCCAGTACTTC. Translating gives CSARGGQKETQYF.

The chain carries TRBV29-1 and TRBJ2-4; no reliable D call. The V and J ends lost 5 bases and 2 bases respectively, with 10 bases between them. Germline CDR1 reads SQVTM; CDR2 reads ANQGSEA. The CDR3 has 13 amino acids. This CDR3 is CSVLRTPKNIQYF. Written as DNA, the CDR3 is TGCAGCGTTTTGAGGACGCCCAAAAACATTCAGTACTTC.

This sequence joins TRBV7-9 and TRBJ1-5; TRBD1 aligns across 7 bases. Germline V CDR1 and CDR2: SEHNR, FQNEAQ (reference sequence). The CDR3 totals 14 residues. V trimming: 4 bases; J trimming: 3 bases; junction bases outside the gene matches: 3. The CDR3 DNA follows: TGTGCCAGCAGCTCACAGGGGACCAATCAGCCCCAGCATTTT. This sequence encodes CASSSQGTNQPQHF.

V is TRBV18 and J is TRBJ2-7; D might be TRBD1 (6 bases). V was pared by 4 bases and J by 7 bases, with 23 bases between. The CDR3 has 16 residues. Germline values: CDR1 KGHSH, CDR2 LQKENI. The CDR3 DNA sequence: TGTGCCAGCTCACGAGAAATTTCGACGATCGGGACAGAGCAGTACTTC. It codes for CASSREISTIGTEQYF.

In its sample, this clonotype was seen a few times. The CDR3 bases are TGCGCCAGCAGCCCCCTGGGGACAGGGCTGGAGACCCAGTACTTC. Encoded protein: CASSPLGTGLETQYF. This chain links TRBV5-1 with TRBJ2-5; 9 bases align to TRBD1. Trimming cost V 4 bases and J 5 bases; bases outside gene matches: 9. This CDR3 has 15 residues. Germline lookup yields CDR1 SGHRS and CDR2 YFSETQ. Drawing the rest from reference TRBV5-1 and TRBJ2-5, the complete variable domain is KAGVTQTPRYLIKTRGQQVTLSCSPISGHRSVSWYQQTPGQGLQFLFEYFSETQRNKGNFPGRFSGRQFSNSRSEMNVSTLELGDSALYLCASSPLGTGLETQYFGPGTRLLVL.

The sample holds a few counts of this clonotype. The CDR3 nucleotides read TGCGCCAGCAGGCATACTAGCGGGAGAAATGAGCAGTTCTTC. It encodes CASRHTSGRNEQFF. The gene calls are TRBV5-1 and TRBJ2-1; 11 nucleotides match TRBD2. Germline loops: CDR1 SGHRS, CDR2 YFSETQ. Unmatched junction bases numbered 5, after V lost 5 bases and J lost 7 bases. The CDR3 length is 14 residues.

The table lists this clonotype with a few counts. The chain is built from TRBV29-1 and TRBJ2-7; 12 positions match TRBD2. V was pared by 5 bases and J by 0 bases, with 5 bases of the junction left unmatched. The CDR3 loop spans 15 amino acids. CDR1 is SQVTM, CDR2 ANQGSEA, per germline. DNA of the CDR3: TGCAGCGTTCGGACTAGCGGGACTCCCTCCTACGAGCAGTACTTC. Translation gives CSVRTSGTPSYEQYF.

This clonotype was seen a handful of times. V is TRBV27 and J is TRBJ2-7; perhaps D is TRBD1 or TRBD2 (5 bases each). V lost 6 bases and J lost 3, with 18 bases in between. Germline CDR1 MNHEY, CDR2 SMNVEV (reference sequence). The CDR3 has 15 residues. CDR3 sequence (DNA): TGTGCCAGCAGCCCGGGACGCCGCCGATTCTACGAGCAGTACTTC. Translated: CASSPGRRRFYEQYF.

This sequence joins TRBV10-3 and TRBJ2-1; 8 positions agree with TRBD2. Trimming cost V 4 bases and J 9 bases; bases outside gene matches: 8. This CDR3 contains 14 residues. Germline CDR1 is ENHRY and CDR2 is SYGVKD. The CDR3: CAISGAGGFGEQFF. The CDR3 nucleotides read TGTGCCATCAGTGGGGCGGGAGGCTTCGGTGAGCAGTTCTTC.

The chain uses TRBV6-5 and TRBJ2-3, with TRBD2 matching over 15 bases. The CDR3 is 18 amino acids. Trimming at V came to 6 bases and at J to 2 bases, leaving 9 bases not matched to a gene. In germline, CDR1 is MNHEY, CDR2 SVGAGI. Here the CDR3 DNA reads TGTGCCAGCAGCCGAATGGGGACTAGCGGGAGGCCCACAGATACGCAGTATTTT. Amino acid sequence: CASSRMGTSGRPTDTQYF.

The chain couples TRBV15 to TRBJ2-2, with TRBD1 matching 8 bases. Losses at the gene ends were 3 bases for V and 5 bases for J; bases not matched to a gene: 11. The V gene's germline CDR1 is LNHNV and CDR2 YYDKDF (reference sequence). The CDR3 contains 17 residues. The CDR3 DNA is TGTGCCACCAGCAGTCATCAGGGGGCCCGGGGGACCGGGGAGCTGTTTTTT. Translation: CATSSHQGARGTGELFF.

The chain is built from TRBV6-5 and TRBJ2-7, with 7 nucleotides matching TRBD2. The CDR3 runs to 13 residues. In germline, CDR1 is MNHEY, CDR2 SVGAGI. Trimming removed 4 bases from V and 5 bases from J; junction bases left unmatched: 5. The CDR3 DNA sequence: TGTGCCAGCAGTTCTAGCGGCCCTGACGAGCAGTACTTC. Encoded protein: CASSSSGPDEQYF.

Only a few counts were recorded for this clonotype. V and J are TRBV29-1 and TRBJ1-3; possible D gene TRBD1, 5 bases. Germline V gene lookup returns CDR1 SQVTM and CDR2 ANQGSEA. The CDR3 covers 13 residues. The V gene lost 4 bases and the J gene lost 2 bases, with 9 bases spanning the gap. CDR3 coding DNA: TGCAGCGTTGCGGGACCGCCTGGAAACACCATATATTTT. It codes for CSVAGPPGNTIYF.

There are many counts of this clonotype. This chain joins TRBV30 and TRBJ2-6, with 7 bases aligning to TRBD1. V gave up 1 base and J gave up 1 base; unmatched junction bases: 13. This CDR3 comprises 19 residues. Germline V gene data show CDR1 as GTSNPN and CDR2 as SVGIG (reference sequence). CDR3 sequence reads: CAWSDLQGKRKSGANVLTF. CDR3 in DNA: TGTGCCTGGAGTGACCTACAGGGGAAGAGAAAGTCTGGGGCCAACGTCCTGACTTTC.

This clonotype was seen ten or more times. The genes are TRBV5-1 and TRBJ2-2; no clear D gene. The CDR3 loop spans 15 amino acids. Trimming cost V 4 bases and J 3 bases, with 13 bases left between them. Germline CDR1 is SGHRS and CDR2 is YFSETQ. Here the CDR3 reads CASSGSGVDTGELFF. CDR3 coding DNA: TGCGCCAGCAGCGGTAGTGGAGTTGACACCGGGGAGCTGTTTTTT. Complete variable domain (other parts from reference TRBV5-1 and TRBJ2-2): KAGVTQTPRYLIKTRGQQVTLSCSPISGHRSVSWYQQTPGQGLQFLFEYFSETQRNKGNFPGRFSGRQFSNSRSEMNVSTLELGDSALYLCASSGSGVDTGELFFGEGSRLTVL.

The chain joins TRBV5-1 to TRBJ1-3; D gene ambiguous. Trimming removed 0 bases from V and 0 bases from J, with 7 bases in between. The CDR3 is made up of 15 amino acids. Germline V CDR1 and CDR2: SGHRS, YFSETQ. The CDR3 loop is CASSLAGNSGNTIYF. The CDR3 coding sequence is TGCGCCAGCAGCTTGGCGGGCAACTCTGGAAACACCATATATTTT.

This clonotype was seen repeatedly, ten times or more. The J gene is TRBJ2-1, the V gene TRBV28, with D perhaps matching TRBD1 or TRBD2 (7 bases each). The CDR3 runs to 15 residues. CDR1 and CDR2 from the germline V gene are MDHEN and SYDVKM. V shed 5 bases and J shed 3 bases, with 14 bases lying between them. CDR3 sequence: CASSPGGENYNEQFF. CDR3 coding DNA: TGTGCCAGCAGTCCAGGGGGGGAAAACTACAATGAGCAGTTCTTC.